One sample yielded the 15 T cell receptor beta chains listed below, sequenced in a study of monozygotic twins with inflammatory bowel disease. Following a re-call of the 5' RACE reads, TCRdb has one entry per CDR3 protein and lacks DNA. Here the sample table reports a few hundred thousand distinct CDR3 sequences. The specimen sequenced was blood. The receptors derive from a human donor with ulcerative colitis or Crohn's disease, or a healthy co-twin of an affected twin (not recorded which).

The chain recombines TRBV5-1 with TRBJ2-7; TCRdb selects TRBD2, and the lack of DNA leaves this call unchecked. The CDR3 spans 14 residues. Germline CDR1 is SGHRS and CDR2 is YFSETQ. CDR3 protein: CANALERGAGEQYF.

J is TRBJ2-5 and V is TRBV12-3 or TRBV12-4; the TRBD1 assignment by TCRdb is unverifiable without DNA. The CDR3 totals 15 residues. The CDR3 here is CASSFDQGGQETQYF.

V and J are TRBV7-2 and TRBJ2-3; TCRdb names TRBD1, which stays unverified in the absence of DNA. Germline V gives CDR1 SGHTA, CDR2 FQGNSA. This CDR3 is 16 amino acids long. The CDR3 loop is CASSLDRGLTTDTQYF.

This chain connects TRBV10-3 to TRBJ2-2; TCRdb picks TRBD1, but there is no DNA to check that call. CDR3 length equals 13 residues. The germline gives CDR1 ENHRY, CDR2 SYGVKD. CDR3 loop: CAISRQEVGELFF.

The gene calls are TRBV12-3 or TRBV12-4 and TRBJ2-4; TCRdb indicates TRBD1, and absent DNA this call remains unverified. The CDR3 has 15 residues. The CDR3 spells CASSLGAGASDIQYF.

The V call is TRBV4-3, the J call TRBJ2-7. The CDR3 is 15 amino acids. The V gene's germline CDR1 is LGHNA and CDR2 YSLEER. The CDR3 protein is CASSQETGVPYEQYF.

The CDR3 reads CASSSSTNTDTQYF. The chain combines TRBV7-2 with TRBJ2-3. The length of the CDR3 is 14 residues. CDR1 SGHTA and CDR2 FQGNSA come from the germline V gene.

V usage is TRBV7-2 and J usage is TRBJ2-3; TCRdb indicates TRBD1, and absent DNA this call remains unverified. CDR3 size: 16 residues. The V gene's germline CDR1 is SGHTA and CDR2 FQGNSA. The CDR3 loop reads CASSPPVSFRTDTQYF.

The chain employs TRBV27 and TRBJ2-1; TCRdb returns TRBD2, unconfirmable since there is no DNA. The germline CDR1 and CDR2 sequences are MNHEY and SMNVEV (reference sequence). The CDR3 runs 14 residues. The CDR3 here is CASSKSGAYNEQFF.

This rearrangement joins TRBV6-2 or TRBV6-3 to TRBJ2-1; the D call of TRBD2 rests on TCRdb alone, since no DNA is present to check it. The germline V gene encodes CDR1 MNHEY and CDR2 SVGEGT. The CDR3 is 15 amino acids. The CDR3 spells CASSYLGALGNEQFF.

This chain uses TRBV12-3 or TRBV12-4 with TRBJ2-1; TCRdb's D gene call, TRBD2, goes unchecked for lack of DNA. This CDR3 has 19 residues. CDR3 region: CASSSGTSGGASSYNEQFF.

The V and J genes are TRBV7-3 and TRBJ1-2; TCRdb outputs TRBD1, but without DNA this stays unchecked. CDR1 SGHTA and CDR2 FQGTGA come from the germline V gene. The CDR3 covers 15 residues. CDR3: CASSPTATTGQGGTF.

The chain has TRBV20-1 and TRBJ2-7. The CDR3 loop spans 11 amino acids. The germline CDR1 and CDR2 sequences are DFQATT and SNEGSKA (reference sequence). The CDR3 sequence is CSARTSYEQYF.

This rearrangement joins TRBV5-1 to TRBJ1-5. The CDR3 has 13 residues. CDR1 is SGHRS, CDR2 YFSETQ, per germline. The CDR3 is CASSLVGYQPQHF.

This rearrangement joins TRBV6-2 or TRBV6-3 to TRBJ1-1; no DNA is available, so the TRBD1 call from TCRdb remains unchecked. The CDR3 loop spans 13 amino acids. CDR1 MNHEY and CDR2 SVGEGT come from the germline V gene. CDR3 sequence: CASSYQGWTEAFF.